A selection of T cell receptor beta chains follows, all from one sample in a study of CD8+CD57+ T cells in acquired aplastic anemia. Each CDR3 protein gets one entry after TCRdb re-called the reads with MiXCR. Here the sample spans about 200,000 distinct CDR3 sequences, 65% being singletons. The sequenced sample was sorted CD4+, CD8+, or CD8+CD57+ T cells (not recorded which) from PBMCs. These receptors were collected from a human donor with aplastic anemia. Both conserved end residues are part of each CDR3. The order of the fields is D gene, clone size, J gene, V gene, CDR3 DNA, CDR3 protein. A D gene is named only where the DNA matches it firmly. Size values are once, few and many counts, or a class for expanded clones, and some rows have none.

- few TRBJ2-5 TRBV19 TGTGCCAGTAGTATTGCTGGACAGGGAGGGTCCCAGTACTTC CASSIAGQGGSQYF
TRBD2 many TRBJ2-3 TRBV11-2 TGTGCCAGCAGCTTAGATGGCGGGGGACGTATCACTACAGATACGCAGTATTTT CASSLDGGGRITTDTQYF
- many TRBJ1-1 TRBV13 TGTGCCAGCAGCCACGGATGGTTGACAGTGAACACTGAAGCTTTCTTT CASSHGWLTVNTEAFF
- - TRBJ2-7 TRBV25-1 TGTGCCAGCAGTCCCCTCGGGGGAATCGGCTACGAGCAGTACTTC CASSPLGGIGYEQYF
- many TRBJ1-1 TRBV7-8 TGTGCCAGCAGCTTAGTAGGGCCATGGAACACTGAAGCTTTCTTT CASSLVGPWNTEAFF
- - TRBJ1-2 TRBV19 TGTGCCAGTTGTATCTTGGGGTCGGATGGCTACACCTTC CASCILGSDGYTF
TRBD1 - TRBJ2-7 TRBV6-1 TGTGCCAGCAGTAAAGTCGGGACAGTGAGCTCCTACGAGCAGTACTTC CASSKVGTVSSYEQYF
- - TRBJ2-3 TRBV15 TGTGCCACCAGCAGAGTAACAGCACCGTATACGCAGTATTTT CATSRVTAPYTQYF
- - TRBJ1-3 TRBV7-6 TGTGCCAACAGTTATACAGGTTCAGGAAACACCATATGTTTT CANSYTGSGNTICF
- - TRBJ1-1 TRBV5-1 TGCGCCAGCAGCTATGGGGGTGGGAGGGGCACTGAAGCTTTCTTT CASSYGGGRGTEAFF
- many TRBJ1-1 TRBV24-1 TGTGCCACCAGTGATCCGCTGACAGCTTTCTTT CATSDPLTAFF
- - TRBJ2-6 TRBV2 TGTGACAGCACTGCGTCTGGGGCCAACGTCCCGACTTTC CDSTASGANVPTF
- - TRBJ2-1 TRBV6-2/TRBV6-3 TGTGCCAGCGGTCCCAATGAGCAGTTCTTC CASGPNEQFF
- - TRBJ2-3 TRBV13 TGTGCCAGCAGCCTCGTCCCCGGGATGGGGAGCACAGATACGCAGTATTTT CASSLVPGMGSTDTQYF
- - TRBJ2-7 TRBV10-1 TGCGCCAGCAGGAGGACAGCTCCTGACGAGCAGTACTTC CASRRTAPDEQYF
TRBD1 - TRBJ2-7 TRBV20-1 TGCAGTGCTAAGGACAGGGGTGACTACGAGCAGTACTTC CSAKDRGDYEQYF
- - TRBJ1-4 TRBV24-1 TGTGCCACCAGTGAACCACCGAGCGGTGAAAAACTGTTTTTT CATSEPPSGEKLFF
TRBD2 - TRBJ2-7 TRBV7-2 TGTGCCAGCAGCTTAGGAGGCGCGGGAGGGCGATTGGCCTACGAGCAGTACTTC CASSLGGAGGRLAYEQYF
- once TRBJ2-7 TRBV20-1 TGCAGTGCTAGAGTCCAGGGTATGGACTACGAGCAGTACTTC CSARVQGMDYEQYF
TRBD1 - TRBJ2-1 TRBV7-4 TGTGCCAGCAGCTCGGGACAGGGTTTTGGCGATGAGCAGTTCTTC CASSSGQGFGDEQFF